Below are 5 T cell receptor beta chains sequenced from a single sample in a study of cytomegalovirus exposure and HLA in healthy donors. The PCR ran on 60 Vbeta and 13 Jbeta primers. Profiled with immunoSEQ multiplex PCR; TCRdb holds only in-frame clones, not every one. The table records 100,000 to 150,000 clones, roughly 78% of them present only once. The sample consisted of PBMCs. All receptors come from a man aged 25 to 40 in good health and CMV-seropositive.

The V and J genes are TRBV5-8 and TRBJ2-5; 10 bases agree with TRBD2. This CDR3 contains 16 residues. J gave up 5 bases and V 4 bases, and 11 bases lay outside the gene matches. CDR1 and CDR2 (germline): SGHTS, YDEGEE. Here the CDR3 reads CASSHGGTSVGETQYF. CDR3 in DNA: TGTGCCAGCAGCCACGGGGGGACTAGCGTGGGGGAGACCCAGTACTTC.

V and J are TRBV7-8 and TRBJ2-1; 7 bases are shared with TRBD1. With V trimmed by 7 bases and J by 0 bases, 9 bases remained unmatched. This CDR3 is 16 amino acids long. The V gene's germline CDR1 is SGHVS and CDR2 FQNEAQ. Written as DNA, the CDR3 is TGTGCCAGCACCACCGGACAGGTTAACTCCTACAATGAGCAGTTCTTC. Residues: CASTTGQVNSYNEQFF.

V usage is TRBV9 and J usage is TRBJ1-1; D not resolved. The CDR3 is made up of 13 amino acids. CDR1 and CDR2 from the germline V gene are SGDLS and YYNGEE. Trimming took 1 base from V and 0 from J, leaving 4 bases between them. The CDR3 DNA sequence: TGTGCCAGCAGCGTACAGATGAACACTGAAGCTTTCTTT. Residues: CASSVQMNTEAFF.

The V call is TRBV27, the J call TRBJ1-3; unclear D gene. The CDR3 consists of 14 residues. V gave up 2 bases and J gave up 0 bases, with 5 bases separating them. Germline V CDR1 and CDR2: MNHEY, SMNVEV (reference sequence). The DNA for the CDR3 is TGTGCCAGCAGTTTACGGAGCTCTGGAAACACCATATATTTT. It translates to CASSLRSSGNTIYF.

This clone was seen once. A junction end diverges from the germline sequence, so it may reflect a read error. This chain uses TRBV27 with TRBJ1-1; 12 bases agree with TRBD1. The CDR3 runs to 17 residues. Germline V gives CDR1 MNHEY, CDR2 SMNVEV (reference sequence). The CDR3 reads CASSLSGTGGGNTEAFF. CDR3 nucleotides: TGTGCCAGCAGTCTATCCGGGACAGGGGGCGGGAACACTGAAGCTTTCTTT.